This TCR beta chain was obtained from a study of T cell repertoires in cytomegalovirus infection. Study at large: HLA-B-restricted CMV epitopes that are well studied were used alongside recently identified HLA-C-restricted ones.

This CDR3 spans 14 amino acids. Germline V gives CDR1 SEHNR, CDR2 FQNEAQ (reference sequence). Trimming removed 5 bases from V and 3 bases from J, with 13 bases in between. Each CDR3 protein is one row after TCRdb ran MiXCR on the reads. The sample has some 350,000 distinct CDR3 sequences, about 29% seen once. The sample holds many counts of this clonotype. Its specificity is unknown. Study-wide findings and caveats: Summed frequency of public TCR beta families distinguished CMV carriers with the relevant HLA.

The specimen was cultured PBMCs, collected from culture after CMV antigen stimulation. The chain uses TRBV7-9 and TRBJ1-2, with D perhaps TRBD1 (6 bases). The source is a human donor in good health (CMV status not recorded). Some clones in this sample may be carry-over from other donors' samples. CDR3 sequence reads: CASSPGQRHYGYTF. The CDR3 DNA follows: TGTGCCAGCAGCCCAGGACAGCGTCACTATGGCTACACCTTC.